Presented here are 9 T cell receptor beta chains from one specimen sequenced in a study of shared clonotypes between healthy human individuals. The repertoire was sequenced with immunoSEQ multiplex PCR; TCRdb's copy has only in-frame clones and lacks some. The sample lists roughly 2 million clones; approximately 96% were seen once. The sample was naive CD4+ T cells sorted from blood. Subset reported: CD45RA+ positively selected. The receptors come from a man younger than 35 in good health.

The chain uses TRBV27 and TRBJ1-2, with 10 bases fitting TRBD1. CDR3 length: 14 amino acids. J gave up 5 bases and V 6 bases, and 6 bases lay outside the gene matches. Per the germline V gene, CDR1 is MNHEY and CDR2 is SMNVEV (reference sequence). CDR3 region: CASRSTGGEYGYTF. Here the CDR3 DNA reads TGTGCCAGCAGATCGACAGGGGGCGAGTATGGCTACACCTTC.

The rearrangement links TRBV5-5 to TRBJ1-4; TRBD1 is a possible D gene (6 bases). The CDR3 covers 14 residues. Germline CDR1 is SGHKS and CDR2 is YYEKEE (reference sequence). Trimming took 4 bases from V and 8 from J, leaving 15 bases between them. In DNA, the CDR3 is TGTGCCAGCAGCCAACAGGGAGTGGTGGAAAAACTGTTTTTT. Its protein is CASSQQGVVEKLFF.

This clone was seen a handful of times. This chain uses TRBV18 with TRBJ2-1, with D perhaps given as TRBD1 or TRBD2 (5 bases each). Deletions cut 2 bases from V and 10 bases from J, with 6 bases between. Germline loops: CDR1 KGHSH, CDR2 LQKENI. CDR3 length equals 11 residues. The CDR3 is CASSPEGEQFF. CDR3 DNA sequence: TGTGCCAGCTCACCAGAGGGGGAGCAGTTCTTC. The full variable domain, its missing parts supplied by reference TRBV18 and TRBJ2-1, is NAGVMQNPRHLVRRRGQEARLRCSPMKGHSHVYWYRQLPEEGLKFMVYLQKENIIDESGMPKERFSAEFPKEGPSILRIQQVVRGDSAAYFCASSPEGEQFFGPGTRLTVL.

V usage is TRBV2 and J usage is TRBJ2-3; 9 positions agree with TRBD1. Per germline, CDR1 SNHLY and CDR2 FYNNEI. The J segment lost 6 bases and the V segment lost 5 bases, leaving 6 bases of the junction unmatched. The CDR3 loop spans 14 amino acids. The CDR3 loop is CASSTRTGVDTQYF. The CDR3 region has the DNA TGTGCCAGCAGTACCAGGACAGGGGTGGATACGCAGTATTTT.

This sequence joins TRBV19 and TRBJ1-2, with D possibly matching TRBD1 (5 bases). The V end was cut by 7 bases, the J end by 0 bases, with 12 bases between. Germline loops: CDR1 LNHDA, CDR2 SQIVND (reference sequence). This CDR3 is 14 amino acids long. The CDR3 DNA reads as TGTGCCAGTACCCGGGACCGAGCTAACTATGGCTACACCTTC. Its protein is CASTRDRANYGYTF.

The rearrangement uses TRBV18 and TRBJ2-7; 7 nucleotides line up with TRBD1. This CDR3 region has 15 residues. The germline V gene encodes CDR1 KGHSH and CDR2 LQKENI. Trimming cost V 5 bases and J 2 bases; bases outside gene matches: 9. The CDR3 region is CASSTGTASAYEQYF. The CDR3 DNA sequence: TGTGCCAGCTCAACTGGGACAGCCTCTGCCTACGAGCAGTACTTC.

The V and J genes are TRBV19 and TRBJ1-2; tentative D call: TRBD1 (5 bases). The CDR3 is 13 amino acids. Germline CDR1 is LNHDA and CDR2 is SQIVND (reference sequence). Trimming cost V 2 bases and J 5 bases, with 9 bases left between them. CDR3 sequence reads: CASSINEGYGYTF. CDR3 nucleotides: TGTGCCAGTAGTATAAACGAGGGGTATGGCTACACCTTC.

This clone was seen only once. The rearrangement uses TRBV30 and TRBJ2-2; D not certain. CDR1 is GTSNPN and CDR2 is SVGIG in the germline V gene (reference sequence). Trimming stripped 3 bases from V and 5 bases from J, with 19 bases between. CDR3 length: 16 amino acids. The CDR3 reads CAWRRRHALETGELFF. Written as DNA, the CDR3 is TGTGCCTGGAGAAGACGCCACGCTCTAGAAACCGGGGAGCTGTTTTTT.

About this clone: The sample has other DNA sequences that encode this CDR3 too. The rearrangement uses TRBV30 and TRBJ2-5, with D uncertain. The CDR3 has 12 amino acids. Per germline, CDR1 GTSNPN and CDR2 SVGIG (reference sequence). The V end was cut by 1 base, the J end by 1 base, with 4 bases between. This CDR3 reads CAWSGLQETQYF. The CDR3 DNA follows: TGTGCCTGGAGTGGACTCCAAGAGACCCAGTACTTC.